This TCR beta chain came from a study of breast tumors, draining lymph nodes, adjacent tissues. Findings and caveats of the study: Luminal-like breast cancer showed significantly greater tumor-nontumor repertoire similarity than basal-like breast cancer did. Data only fit, rather than demonstrated, lymph node origin of most tumor T cells. Tumors had less TCR diversity than lymph nodes, more than nontumor tissue. The data were judged consistent with most tumor T cells coming from lymph node and expanding in tumor.

This clonotype was counted a few times. Its antigen is undetermined. The lymph nodes were axillary draining lymph nodes from breast cancer patients. Trimming took 10 bases from V and 1 from J, leaving 16 bases between them. The CDR3 extends over 14 amino acids. Germline values: CDR1 SNHLY, CDR2 FYNNEI. TCRdb re-derived calls from the multiplex PCR reads in MiXCR, one entry per CDR3 protein. Among 200,000 to 300,000 distinct CDR3 sequences listed, 30% were seen once. The sequence came from a female donor with breast cancer. Some clones in this sample may be carry-over from other donors' samples. The specimen sequenced was axillary lymph node tissue. V usage is TRBV2 and J usage is TRBJ1-1, with D perhaps matching TRBD1 (6 bases). The CDR3 nucleotides read TGTGCCACTAAACTCGACAGGTCGAACACTGAAGCTTTCTTT. Encoded protein: CATKLDRSNTEAFF.